The sequence of this T cell receptor beta chain was determined in a study of T cell responses to AZD1222 COVID-19 vaccine. This CDR3 has 16 amino acids. Germline loops: CDR1 MNHEY, CDR2 SMNVEV (reference sequence). The ends were cut back, 0 bases at V and 0 bases at J, with 11 bases in the middle. Findings and limits, study-wide: Repertoires in all cases were sampled only once the peak T cell response had passed. The donors showed a predominance of white British ancestry and of females, with possible underestimation of clonal diversity.

Concerning this clone: Its antigen is unknown.

Libraries were prepared by immunoSEQ multiplex PCR; TCRdb keeps only in-frame clonotypes and omits some of them. The top ten clones hold 9.5% to 15% of a sample with some 91,000 clones, 90% to 95% of them seen once. The sequencing here drew on peripheral blood, taken on day 0 of AZD1222 vaccination. This chain joins TRBV27 and TRBJ1-2; no firm D call. The clonotype originates from an adult in good health. The CDR3 spells CASSLSTELANYGYTF. As DNA, the CDR3 is TGTGCCAGCAGTTTATCTACAGAATTAGCTAACTATGGCTACACCTTC.